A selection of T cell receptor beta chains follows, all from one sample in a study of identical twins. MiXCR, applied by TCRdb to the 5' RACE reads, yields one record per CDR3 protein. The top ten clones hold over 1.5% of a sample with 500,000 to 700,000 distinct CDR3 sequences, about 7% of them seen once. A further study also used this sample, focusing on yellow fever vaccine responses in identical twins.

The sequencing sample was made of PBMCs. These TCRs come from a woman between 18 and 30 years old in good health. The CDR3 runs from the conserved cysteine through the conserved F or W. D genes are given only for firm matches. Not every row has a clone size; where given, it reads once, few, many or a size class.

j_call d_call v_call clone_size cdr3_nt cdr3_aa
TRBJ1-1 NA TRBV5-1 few TGCGCCAGCAGCCCTGACGGATACACTGAAGCTTTCTTT CASSPDGYTEAFF
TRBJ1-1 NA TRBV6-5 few TGTGCCAGCAGTTACTCCATCAGGGTAGGGGAAGCTTTCTTT CASSYSIRVGEAFF
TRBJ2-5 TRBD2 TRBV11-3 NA TGTGCCAGCAGCCCCCCTAGCGGGAGGGAGACCCAGTACTTC CASSPPSGRETQYF
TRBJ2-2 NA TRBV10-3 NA TGTGCCATCAGTGAGTCGACTCCTGGGACCGGGGAGCTGTTTTTT CAISESTPGTGELFF
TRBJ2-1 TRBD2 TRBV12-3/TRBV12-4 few TGTGCCAGCAGTCCCGTAGCGGGAGGTAGGGATGAGCAGTTCTTC CASSPVAGGRDEQFF
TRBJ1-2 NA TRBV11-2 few TGTGCCAGCAGCTTAGCCAGTCCAGATGGCTACACCTTC CASSLASPDGYTF
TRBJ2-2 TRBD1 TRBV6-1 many TGTGCCGGCGACCGGACAGGGGAGGGTTCCAGGGAGCTGTTTTTT CAGDRTGEGSRELFF
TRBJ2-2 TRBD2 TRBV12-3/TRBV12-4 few TGTGCCAGCAGCCCCCCCTTAGGACTAGCGGGAGGTTCGAGCACCGGGGAGCTGTTTTTT CASSPPLGLAGGSSTGELFF
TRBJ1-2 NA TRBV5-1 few TGCGCCAGCAGCTTGGGTCGTCGCGAAGGCTACACCTTC CASSLGRREGYTF
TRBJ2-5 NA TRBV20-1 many TGCAGTGCCTTAGGTCTTCCGGAGACCCAGTACTTC CSALGLPETQYF
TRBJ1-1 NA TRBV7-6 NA TGTGCCAGCAGCTTCCAGGGCCCGAACACTGAAGCTTTCTTT CASSFQGPNTEAFF
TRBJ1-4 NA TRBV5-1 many TGCGCCAGCAGCTTGGCCGGGGGCGGTGAAAAACTGTTTTTT CASSLAGGGEKLFF
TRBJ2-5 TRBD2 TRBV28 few TGTGCCAGCAGTTCCCTTAGCGGGAGATGGGAGACCCAGTACTTC CASSSLSGRWETQYF
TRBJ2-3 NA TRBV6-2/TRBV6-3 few TGTGCCAGCAGTCGAGCAAACACAGATACGCAGTATTTT CASSRANTDTQYF
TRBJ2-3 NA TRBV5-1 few TGCGCCAGCAGCTTGGTTGGGGACACCCGCCACACAGATACGCAGTATTTT CASSLVGDTRHTDTQYF
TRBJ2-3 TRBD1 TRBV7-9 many TGTGCCAGCAGCTTATCGGCTGACAGGGGGAGGACAGATACGCAGTATTTT CASSLSADRGRTDTQYF
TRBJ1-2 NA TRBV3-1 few TGTGCCAGCAGCCCCAGAGGGGGGGCCGATTTAAGGAGAGGCTACACCTTC CASSPRGGADLRRGYTF
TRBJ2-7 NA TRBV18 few TGTGCCAGCTCGAACGACGGAGAGCAGTACTTC CASSNDGEQYF
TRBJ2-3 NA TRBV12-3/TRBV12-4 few TGTGCCAGCAGCATGAGCTACTTTTCTCAGGGGCGCACAGATACGCAGTATTTT CASSMSYFSQGRTDTQYF
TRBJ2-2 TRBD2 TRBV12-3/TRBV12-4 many TGTGCCAGCAGTGGACTAGCGGGGGGGCATACCGGGGAGCTGTTTTTT CASSGLAGGHTGELFF
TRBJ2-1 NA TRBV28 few TGTGCCAGCAGTTTAATGGGACCGCAGTTCTTC CASSLMGPQFF
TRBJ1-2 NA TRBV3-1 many TGTGCCAGCAGCCTCCAGGAGGGCGGCTACACCTTC CASSLQEGGYTF
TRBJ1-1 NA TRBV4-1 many TGCGCCAGCAGCCATCAGGTGATTATGAACACTGAAGCTTTCTTT CASSHQVIMNTEAFF
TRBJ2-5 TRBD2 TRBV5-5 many TGTGCCAGCAGCTTGGAGCCCGGGACTAGCGGGCATCAAGAGACCCAGTACTTC CASSLEPGTSGHQETQYF
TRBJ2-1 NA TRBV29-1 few TGCAGCGTTGGGGAGGGGGTTAGGGGCCACGAGTTCTTC CSVGEGVRGHEFF
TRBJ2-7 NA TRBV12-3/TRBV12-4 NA TGTGCCACCAGCCCGGCGCTAATCAGCTCCTACGAGCAGTACTTC CATSPALISSYEQYF
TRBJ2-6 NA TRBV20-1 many TGCAGTGCCTCGGGCTCTGGGGCCAACGTCCTGACTTTC CSASGSGANVLTF
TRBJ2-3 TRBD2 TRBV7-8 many TGTGCCAGCAGCTCCCGGGGGGGTCATCAAGATACGCAGTATTTT CASSSRGGHQDTQYF
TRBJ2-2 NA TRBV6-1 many TGTGCCAGCAGTGAAGCAGCCGCGAACACCGGGGAGCTGTTTTTT CASSEAAANTGELFF
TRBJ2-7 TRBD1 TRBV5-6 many TGTGCCAGCAGCTCGACGGACAGGCGGTACGAGCAGTACTTC CASSSTDRRYEQYF
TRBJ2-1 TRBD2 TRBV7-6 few TGTGCCAGCAGCAGACTAGCGGGAGATCAATACAATGAGCAGTTCTTC CASSRLAGDQYNEQFF
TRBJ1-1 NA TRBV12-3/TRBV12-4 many TGTGCCAGCAGTCTTTTACAGTGGGAGAACACTGAAGCTTTCTTT CASSLLQWENTEAFF
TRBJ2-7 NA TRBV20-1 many TGCAGTGCTAGGGGCCTAACCTACGAGCAGTACTTC CSARGLTYEQYF
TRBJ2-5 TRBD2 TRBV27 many TGTGCCAGCAGTGTGGGGACTACCACTTACCAAGAGACCCAGTACTTC CASSVGTTTYQETQYF
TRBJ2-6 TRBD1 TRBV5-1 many TGCGCCAGCAGCGGGGGACAGGCAACCTCTGGGGCCAACGTCCTGACTTTC CASSGGQATSGANVLTF
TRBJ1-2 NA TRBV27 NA TGTGCCAGCAGTTTAAGAGGGGAGTATGGCTACACCTTC CASSLRGEYGYTF
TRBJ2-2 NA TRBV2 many TGTGCCAGCAAGGAGGATACCGGGGAGCTGTTTTTT CASKEDTGELFF
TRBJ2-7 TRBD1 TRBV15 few TGTGCCACCGCCCCACGGGACAGGGCCTACGAGCAGTACTTC CATAPRDRAYEQYF
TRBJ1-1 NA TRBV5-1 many TGCGCCAGCAGCTGGGGTTCGCAAATGAACACTGAAGCTTTCTTT CASSWGSQMNTEAFF
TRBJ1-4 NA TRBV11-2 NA TGTGCCAGCAGCCGGAAACAGGGTATGAATGAAAAACTGTTTTTT CASSRKQGMNEKLFF
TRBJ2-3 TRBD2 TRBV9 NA TGTGCCAGCAGCGTAGGGTCTAGCGGGAGCGGCGATACGCAGTATTTT CASSVGSSGSGDTQYF